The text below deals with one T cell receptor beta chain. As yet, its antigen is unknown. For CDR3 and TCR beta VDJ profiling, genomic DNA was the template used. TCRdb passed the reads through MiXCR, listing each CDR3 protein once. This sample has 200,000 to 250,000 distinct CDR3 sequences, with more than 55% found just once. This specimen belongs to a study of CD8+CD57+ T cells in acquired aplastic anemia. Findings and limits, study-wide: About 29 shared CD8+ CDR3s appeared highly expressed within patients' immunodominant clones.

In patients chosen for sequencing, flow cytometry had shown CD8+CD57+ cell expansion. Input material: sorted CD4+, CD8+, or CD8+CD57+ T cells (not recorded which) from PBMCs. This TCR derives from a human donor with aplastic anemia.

CDR3 bases: TGTGCCAGCAGCGTAGTCGAGGGATCCGAGACCCAGTACTTC. Its translation is CASSVVEGSETQYF. The chain is built from TRBV9 and TRBJ2-5, with TRBD2 as a possible D gene (5 bases). This CDR3 region has 14 residues. V was clipped by 0 bases and J by 5 bases, with 11 bases between them. Germline CDR1 reads SGDLS; CDR2 reads YYNGEE.